This entry describes one TCR beta chain. This table comes from immunoSEQ multiplex PCR, and its TCRdb copy is limited to in-frame clones, with some not included. The sample yields 90,000 to 95,000 clones, approximately 83% seen once. Germline CDR1 reads MDHEN; CDR2 reads SYDVKM. The CDR3 is 13 amino acids. V was shortened by 3 bases and J by 6 bases, with 12 bases between the two germline ends. As for time point: baseline pretreatment blood. Treatment in this sample: 15 Gy SBRT to primary tumor, nephrectomy 4 weeks later. Serial blood draws occurred at baseline and 2 and 4 weeks post-SBRT. These data belong to a study of radiation and T cells in renal cell carcinoma.

This chain uses TRBV28 with TRBJ2-7, with D unclear. The clonotype was recovered from a man aged 60-69 years with renal cell carcinoma. The sequenced sample was blood, obtained from a patient whose treatment included radiotherapy and nephrectomy. DNA for the CDR3: TGTGCCAGCAGTTTCTCAAGCTCCATCGAGCAGTACTTC. Translation gives CASSFSSSIEQYF.